This TCR beta chain was sequenced for a study of T cell changes during pregnancy in multiple sclerosis. Sequencing used immunoSEQ multiplex PCR; TCRdb keeps in-frame clones, though not all of them. The sample holds about 79,000 clones, 75% to 95% seen once. This receptor was taken from a female donor with multiple sclerosis, enrolled in a pregnancy study. Sequenced here: CD4+ T cells from peripheral blood mononuclear cells, sampled in the second trimester of pregnancy.

CDR3 nucleotides: TGTGCCACCGTAACAGGTGTTGAAGCTTTCTTT. Encoded protein: CATVTGVEAFF. The chain joins TRBV10-3 to TRBJ1-1; D possibly corresponds to TRBD1 (5 bases). Germline V lookup: CDR1 ENHRY, CDR2 SYGVKD. V was shortened by 10 bases and J by 7 bases, with 13 bases between the two germline ends. This CDR3 has 11 residues.